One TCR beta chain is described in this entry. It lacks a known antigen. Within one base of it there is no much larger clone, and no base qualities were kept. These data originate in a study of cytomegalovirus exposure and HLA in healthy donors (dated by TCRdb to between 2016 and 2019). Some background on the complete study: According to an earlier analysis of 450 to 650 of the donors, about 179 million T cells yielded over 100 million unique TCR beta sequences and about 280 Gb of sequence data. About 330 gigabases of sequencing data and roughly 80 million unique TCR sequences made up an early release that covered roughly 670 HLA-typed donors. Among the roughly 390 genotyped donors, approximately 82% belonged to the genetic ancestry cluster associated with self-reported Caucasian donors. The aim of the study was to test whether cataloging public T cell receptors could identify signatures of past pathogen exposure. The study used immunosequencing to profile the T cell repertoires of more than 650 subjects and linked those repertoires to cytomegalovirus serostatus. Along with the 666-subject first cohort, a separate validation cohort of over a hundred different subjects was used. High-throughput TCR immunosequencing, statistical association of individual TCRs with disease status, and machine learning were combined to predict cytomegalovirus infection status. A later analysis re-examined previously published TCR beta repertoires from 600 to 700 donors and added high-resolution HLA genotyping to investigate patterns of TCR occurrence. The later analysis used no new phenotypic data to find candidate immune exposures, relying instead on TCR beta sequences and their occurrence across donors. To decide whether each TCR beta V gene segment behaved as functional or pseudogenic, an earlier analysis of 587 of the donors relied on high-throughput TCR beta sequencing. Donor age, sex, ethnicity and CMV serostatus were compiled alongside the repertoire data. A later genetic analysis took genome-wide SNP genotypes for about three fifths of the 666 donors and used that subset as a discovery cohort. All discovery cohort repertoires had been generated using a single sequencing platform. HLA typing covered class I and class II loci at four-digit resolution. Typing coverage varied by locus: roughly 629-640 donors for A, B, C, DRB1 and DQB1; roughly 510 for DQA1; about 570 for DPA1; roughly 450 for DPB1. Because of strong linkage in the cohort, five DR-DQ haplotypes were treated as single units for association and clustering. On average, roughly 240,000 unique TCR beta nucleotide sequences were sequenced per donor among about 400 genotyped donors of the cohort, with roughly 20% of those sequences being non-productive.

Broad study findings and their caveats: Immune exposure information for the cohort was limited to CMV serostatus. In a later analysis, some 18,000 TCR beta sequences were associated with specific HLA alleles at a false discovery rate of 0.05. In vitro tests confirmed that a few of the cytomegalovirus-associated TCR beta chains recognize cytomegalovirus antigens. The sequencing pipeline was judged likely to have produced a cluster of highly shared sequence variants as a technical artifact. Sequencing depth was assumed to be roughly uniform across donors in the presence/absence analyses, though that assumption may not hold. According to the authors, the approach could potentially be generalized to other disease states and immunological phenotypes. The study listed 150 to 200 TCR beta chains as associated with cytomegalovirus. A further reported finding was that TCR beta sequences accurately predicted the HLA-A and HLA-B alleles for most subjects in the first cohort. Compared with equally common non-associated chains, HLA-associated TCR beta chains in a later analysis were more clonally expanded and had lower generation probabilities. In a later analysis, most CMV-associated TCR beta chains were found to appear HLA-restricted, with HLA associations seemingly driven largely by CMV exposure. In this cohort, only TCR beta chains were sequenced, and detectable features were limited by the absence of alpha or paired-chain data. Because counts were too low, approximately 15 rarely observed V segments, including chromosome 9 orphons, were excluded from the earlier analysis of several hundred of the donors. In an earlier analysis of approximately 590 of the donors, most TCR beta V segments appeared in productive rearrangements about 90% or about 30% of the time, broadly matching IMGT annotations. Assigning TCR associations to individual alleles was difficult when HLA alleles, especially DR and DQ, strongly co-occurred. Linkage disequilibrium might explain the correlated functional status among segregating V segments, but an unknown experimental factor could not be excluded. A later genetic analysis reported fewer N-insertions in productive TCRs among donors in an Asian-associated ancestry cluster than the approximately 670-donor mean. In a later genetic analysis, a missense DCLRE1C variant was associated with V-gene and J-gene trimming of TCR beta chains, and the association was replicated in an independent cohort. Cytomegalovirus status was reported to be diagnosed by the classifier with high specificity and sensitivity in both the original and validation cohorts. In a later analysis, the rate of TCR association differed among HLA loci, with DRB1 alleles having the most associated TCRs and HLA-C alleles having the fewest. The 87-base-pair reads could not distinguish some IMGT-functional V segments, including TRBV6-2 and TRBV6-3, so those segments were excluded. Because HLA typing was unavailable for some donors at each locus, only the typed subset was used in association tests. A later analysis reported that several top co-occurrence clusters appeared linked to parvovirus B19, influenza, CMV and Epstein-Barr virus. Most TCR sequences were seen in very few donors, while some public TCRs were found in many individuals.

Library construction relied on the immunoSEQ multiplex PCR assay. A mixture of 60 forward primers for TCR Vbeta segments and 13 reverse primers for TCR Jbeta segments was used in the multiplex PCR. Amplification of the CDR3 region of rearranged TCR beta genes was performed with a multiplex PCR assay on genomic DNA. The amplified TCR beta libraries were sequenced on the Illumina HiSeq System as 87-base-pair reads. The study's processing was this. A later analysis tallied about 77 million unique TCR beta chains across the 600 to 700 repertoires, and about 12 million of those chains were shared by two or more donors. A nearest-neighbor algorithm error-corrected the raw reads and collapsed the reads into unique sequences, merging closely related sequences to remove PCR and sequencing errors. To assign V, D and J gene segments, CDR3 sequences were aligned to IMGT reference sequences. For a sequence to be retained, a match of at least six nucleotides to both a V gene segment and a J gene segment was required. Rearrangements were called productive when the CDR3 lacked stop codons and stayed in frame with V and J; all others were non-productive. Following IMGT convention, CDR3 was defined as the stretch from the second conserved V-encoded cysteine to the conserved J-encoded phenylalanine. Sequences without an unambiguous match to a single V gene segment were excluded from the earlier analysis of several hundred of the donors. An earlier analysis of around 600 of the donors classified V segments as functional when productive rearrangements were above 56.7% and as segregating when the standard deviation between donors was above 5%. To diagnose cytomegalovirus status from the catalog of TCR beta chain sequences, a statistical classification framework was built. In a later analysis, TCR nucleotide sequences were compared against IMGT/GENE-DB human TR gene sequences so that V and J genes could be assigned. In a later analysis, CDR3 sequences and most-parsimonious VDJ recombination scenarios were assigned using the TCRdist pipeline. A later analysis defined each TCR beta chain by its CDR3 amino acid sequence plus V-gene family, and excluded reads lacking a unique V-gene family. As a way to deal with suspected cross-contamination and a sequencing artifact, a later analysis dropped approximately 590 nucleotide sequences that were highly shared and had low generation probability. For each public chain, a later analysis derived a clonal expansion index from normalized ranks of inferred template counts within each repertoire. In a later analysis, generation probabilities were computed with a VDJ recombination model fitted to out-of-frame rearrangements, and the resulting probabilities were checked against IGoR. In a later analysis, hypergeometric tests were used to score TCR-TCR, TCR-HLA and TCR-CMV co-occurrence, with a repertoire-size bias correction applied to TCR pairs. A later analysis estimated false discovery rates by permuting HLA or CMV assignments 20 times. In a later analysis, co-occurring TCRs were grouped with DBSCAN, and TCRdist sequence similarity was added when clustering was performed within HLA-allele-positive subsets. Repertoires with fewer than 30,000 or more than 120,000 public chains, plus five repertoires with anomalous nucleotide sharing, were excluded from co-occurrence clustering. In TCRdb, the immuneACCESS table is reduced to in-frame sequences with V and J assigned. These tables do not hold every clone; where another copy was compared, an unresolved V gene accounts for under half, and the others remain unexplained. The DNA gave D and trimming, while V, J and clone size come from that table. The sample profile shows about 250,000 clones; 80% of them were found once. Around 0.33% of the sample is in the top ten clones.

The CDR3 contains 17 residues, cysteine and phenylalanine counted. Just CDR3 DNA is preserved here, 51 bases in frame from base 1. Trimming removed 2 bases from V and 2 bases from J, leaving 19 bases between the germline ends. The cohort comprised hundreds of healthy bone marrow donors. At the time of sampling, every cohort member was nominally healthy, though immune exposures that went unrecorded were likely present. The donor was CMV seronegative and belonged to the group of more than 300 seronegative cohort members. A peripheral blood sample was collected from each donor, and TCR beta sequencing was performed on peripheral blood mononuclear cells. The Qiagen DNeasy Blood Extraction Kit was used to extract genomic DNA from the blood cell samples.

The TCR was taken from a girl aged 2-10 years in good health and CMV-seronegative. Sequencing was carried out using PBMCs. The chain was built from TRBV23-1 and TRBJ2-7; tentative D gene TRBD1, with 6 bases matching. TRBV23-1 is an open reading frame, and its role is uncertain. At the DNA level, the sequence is TGCGCCAGCAGTCAAACAGAACAGGGTGGGCGAACCTACGAGCAGTACTTC. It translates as CASSQTEQGGRTYEQYF.